A single sample is the source of the 21 T cell receptor beta chains below, sequenced in a study of blood T cells in healthy people across ages. A second PCR, run for roughly 7 to 11 cycles, used a sample-barcoded 5' primer plus a J-beta primer mix. TCRdb reanalysed the 5' RACE reads using MiXCR and keeps one entry per CDR3 protein. The profile shows 780,000 or so distinct CDR3 sequences, more than 55% of them singletons. Sequences were obtained from blood. The receptors shown here come from a man between 35 and 55 years old in good health.

This clonotype appeared a few times. The rearrangement uses TRBV7-6 and TRBJ1-2, with TRBD1 matching over 11 bases. The CDR3 has 15 amino acids. The V segment lost 1 base and the J segment 7 bases; nucleotides outside the gene matches: 5. In germline, CDR1 is SGHVS, CDR2 FNYEAQ. The CDR3 is CASSLGTGGKVGYTF. The CDR3 DNA follows: TGTGCCAGCAGCTTAGGGACAGGGGGCAAAGTTGGCTACACCTTC. The entire variable domain, with the rest obtained from reference TRBV7-6 and TRBJ1-2, is as follows: GAGVSQSPRYKVTKRGQDVALRCDPISGHVSLYWYRQALGQGPEFLTYFNYEAQQDKSGLPNDRFSAERPEGSISTLTIQRTEQRDSAMYRCASSLGTGGKVGYTFGSGTRLTVV.

The chain recombines TRBV28 with TRBJ2-7; the D gene is possibly TRBD1 (6 bases). This CDR3 is built from 13 residues. V was clipped by 4 bases and J by 7 bases, with 14 bases between them. CDR1 is MDHEN, CDR2 SYDVKM, per germline. The CDR3 nucleotides read TGTGCCAGCAGTTCAGGGGCCTACAATGAGCAGTACTTC. It yields the protein CASSSGAYNEQYF.

V gene TRBV29-1 combines with J gene TRBJ2-7, with 8 positions matching TRBD1. Trimming removed 3 bases from V and 0 bases from J; junction bases left unmatched: 4. CDR1 is SQVTM, CDR2 ANQGSEA, per germline. CDR3 length: 14 residues. The CDR3, as DNA: TGCAGCGTTGAGGGGGACAGGAGCTCCTACGAGCAGTACTTC. Its translation is CSVEGDRSSYEQYF.

The chain is built from TRBV7-2 and TRBJ2-1; 7 nucleotides match TRBD2. J lost 12 bases, V lost 7 bases, and 18 bases had no gene match. Germline lookup yields CDR1 SGHTA and CDR2 FQGNSA. This CDR3 is 15 amino acids long. The CDR3 loop reads CASKLLGGSVGGQFF. The CDR3 nucleotides read TGTGCCAGCAAGTTACTGGGGGGGTCAGTCGGTGGGCAGTTCTTC.

This clonotype was counted between two and nine times. The gene calls are TRBV6-1 and TRBJ2-5; the match to TRBD2 covers 9 bases. CDR3 length: 15 amino acids. The V segment lost 2 bases and the J segment 4 bases; nucleotides outside the gene matches: 5. Per germline, CDR1 MNHNS and CDR2 SASEGT. CDR3 DNA sequence: TGTGCCAGCAGTGAACGGGCGGGGGGGCCAGAGACCCAGTACTTC. Its translation: CASSERAGGPETQYF.

The genes are TRBV12-3 or TRBV12-4 and TRBJ2-5; perhaps D is TRBD1 or TRBD2 (5 bases each). V was trimmed by 4 bases and J by 3 bases, leaving 15 bases between them. The CDR3 extends over 15 amino acids. CDR3 amino acids: CASSSGREWEETQYF. The CDR3 DNA reads as TGTGCCAGCAGTTCCGGCAGGGAGTGGGAAGAGACCCAGTACTTC.

The rearrangement links TRBV7-9 to TRBJ2-7; D possibly matches TRBD1 or TRBD2 (5 bases each). Germline loops: CDR1 SEHNR, CDR2 FQNEAQ (reference sequence). Trimming cost V 7 bases and J 2 bases, with 27 bases left between them. The CDR3 has 18 amino acids. The CDR3 DNA reads as TGTGCCAGCACCATAAAAGTGGGACCTGGGAGAGACACCTACGAGCAGTACTTC. Translating it yields CASTIKVGPGRDTYEQYF.

This chain joins TRBV2 and TRBJ2-4; TRBD2 is a possible D gene (7 bases). The germline CDR1 and CDR2 sequences are SNHLY and FYNNEI. Trimming cost V 1 base and J 4 bases, with 11 bases left between them. The CDR3 sequence is 15 residues long. The CDR3 here is CASSEDGGPKNIQYF. In nucleotides, the CDR3 is TGTGCCAGCAGTGAAGACGGGGGGCCAAAAAACATTCAGTACTTC.

This clonotype was detected a few times. This chain joins TRBV6-6 and TRBJ2-7, with D maybe TRBD2 (5 bases). From germline, CDR1 is MNHNY and CDR2 SVGAGI (reference sequence). V was cut by 5 bases and J by 7 bases, with 9 bases left in between. This CDR3 is built from 11 residues. As DNA, the CDR3 is TGTGCCAGCAGTACCGGAGGAGAGCAGTACTTC. This gives the protein CASSTGGEQYF.

CDR3 residues: CASSVDLSNQPQHF. CDR3 sequence (DNA): TGTGCCAGCAGCGTGGACCTGAGCAATCAGCCCCAGCATTTT. The chain recombines TRBV9 with TRBJ1-5; D is unresolved. Between the trimmed V and J ends, which lost 2 bases and 1 base, there was a span of 7 bases. Germline-derived CDR1 and CDR2 are SGDLS and YYNGEE. The CDR3 extends over 14 amino acids.

V and J are TRBV6-2 or TRBV6-3 and TRBJ2-5; 7 bases align to TRBD1. J lost 1 base, V lost 0 bases, and 5 bases had no gene match. There are 16 residues in the CDR3. Germline-derived CDR1 and CDR2 are MNHEY and SVGEGT. CDR3 coding DNA: TGTGCCAGCAGTTACTCCACAGGGGCGGCCCAAGAGACCCAGTACTTC. Amino acids: CASSYSTGAAQETQYF.

In DNA form, the CDR3 reads TGTGCCAGCCGATCGGAGGGAGAGACCTACGAGCAGTACTTC. Translating it yields CASRSEGETYEQYF. The chain uses TRBV6-5 and TRBJ2-5, with D perhaps matching TRBD2 (6 bases). With the DNA end fitting TRBJ2-7 better, the J assignment may be wrong. Germline V lookup: CDR1 MNHEY, CDR2 SVGAGI. CDR3 length: 14 amino acids.

In DNA form, the CDR3 reads TGTGCCAGCAGAAACCAGGGGGCGCGGAACGAGCAGTACTTC. Protein product: CASRNQGARNEQYF. The chain couples TRBV28 to TRBJ2-7, with 8 bases identical to TRBD1. Germline CDR1 MDHEN, CDR2 SYDVKM. Trimming cost V 6 bases and J 5 bases; bases outside gene matches: 9. The CDR3 covers 14 residues.

The chain joins TRBV28 to TRBJ2-3; TRBD2 matches 8 bases. Trimming at V came to 4 bases and at J to 6 bases, leaving 15 bases not matched to a gene. The CDR3 sequence is 17 residues long. Germline V gives CDR1 MDHEN, CDR2 SYDVKM. The CDR3 loop is CASSSPHGSGGKDTQYF. In nucleotides, the CDR3 is TGTGCCAGCAGTTCGCCCCACGGGAGCGGGGGTAAGGATACGCAGTATTTT.

CDR3 region: CSARGDTYEQYF. The CDR3 DNA sequence: TGCAGTGCTAGAGGGGACACCTACGAGCAGTACTTC. The rearrangement links TRBV20-1 to TRBJ2-7; TRBD1 might be the D (6 bases). V lost 1 base to trimming and J lost 2 bases, with 6 bases between them. Per germline, CDR1 DFQATT and CDR2 SNEGSKA (reference sequence). The CDR3 is 12 residues long.

The chain combines TRBV28 with TRBJ2-1; 11 nucleotides agree with TRBD1. The CDR3 is made up of 16 amino acids. Unmatched junction bases numbered 7, after V lost 5 bases and J lost 4 bases. Per germline, CDR1 MDHEN and CDR2 SYDVKM. CDR3 amino acids: CASSPLGQGGYNEQFF. CDR3 DNA sequence: TGTGCCAGCAGTCCCCTGGGACAGGGGGGATACAATGAGCAGTTCTTC.

The chain carries TRBV20-1 and TRBJ2-3; D gene uncertain. Germline V gene sequence: CDR1 DFQATT, CDR2 SNEGSKA (reference sequence). Trimming took off 4 bases at V and 5 bases at J, with 10 bases between the two ends. The CDR3 is 12 residues long. DNA of the CDR3: TGCAGTGCTACGCTTGTGGGAGATACGCAGTATTTT. Its protein is CSATLVGDTQYF.

V is TRBV20-1 and J is TRBJ2-1; D may correspond to TRBD1 or TRBD2 (6 bases each). CDR1 DFQATT and CDR2 SNEGSKA come from the germline V gene (reference sequence). Trimming stripped 5 bases from V and 7 bases from J, with 21 bases between. The CDR3 is made up of 15 amino acids. Here the CDR3 DNA reads TGCAGTGCTCCCCTTCCCCCGGGGGCTTTAAATGAGCAGTTCTTC. Residues: CSAPLPPGALNEQFF.

CDR3 in DNA: TGTGCCAGCAGCTTGGAGACGTATACCTACGAGCAGTACTTC. This encodes CASSLETYTYEQYF. This chain connects TRBV5-5 to TRBJ2-7; D uncertain. CDR1 and CDR2 (germline): SGHKS, YYEKEE (reference sequence). Between the trimmed V and J ends, which lost 0 bases and 2 bases, there was a span of 9 bases. The CDR3 totals 14 residues.

Turning to this clonotype: The conserved phenylalanine or tryptophan normally closing the CDR3 is absent here, so this likely arose from a read error. This chain connects TRBV20-1 to TRBJ2-1; 11 nucleotides align to TRBD2. The end of the DNA fits TRBJ2-7 better, so the J call may be wrong. Germline lookup yields CDR1 DFQATT and CDR2 SNEGSKA (reference sequence). The CDR3 covers 15 residues. The CDR3 loop is CSGVRLAGTYNEQYL. CDR3 DNA: TGCAGTGGGGTCCGACTAGCGGGGACTTACAATGAGCAGTACTTA.

Details on this clonotype: With a much larger clone just one base away, this may be a read error. The genes are TRBV7-2 and TRBJ2-1; the match to TRBD2 covers 8 bases. Germline lookup yields CDR1 SGHTA and CDR2 FQGNSA. There are 13 residues in the CDR3. After removal of 5 bases from V and 8 bases from J, the junction contained 5 bases not matched to a gene. The CDR3 reads CASSAGGAHEQFF. DNA for the CDR3: TGTGCCAGCAGCGCCGGGGGGGCCCATGAGCAGTTCTTC.